The clone carrying this T cell receptor beta chain has only one observation. With a much larger clone just one base away, this may be a read error. During its preparation, the TCRbeta library received unique molecular identifiers. TCRdb redid the calling of the PCR reads with MiXCR, one entry per CDR3 protein. This sample yields hundreds of thousands of distinct CDR3 sequences, of which roughly 10% are seen a single time; 6.2% belongs to the top ten. The data were obtained in a study of T-cell reconstitution after alpha-beta-depleted transplantation in children. The CDR3 is 16 residues long. Per germline, CDR1 SGHTA and CDR2 FQGNSA.

The source material was PBMCs from the stem cell graft donor, sampled from the stem cell graft. The clonotype comes from a human donor who donated a stem cell graft to a child with acute lymphoblastic leukemia. J is TRBJ2-3 and V is TRBV7-2, with 13 bases fitting TRBD2. The CDR3 DNA reads TGTTCCAGCAGCATGGGACTAGCGGGGACGACAGATACGCAGTATTTT. Its translation: CSSSMGLAGTTDTQYF.